A selection of T cell receptor beta chains follows, all from one sample in a study of glioma-infiltrating T cells after dendritic cell vaccination. Assay: immunoSEQ multiplex PCR; the TCRdb copy retains only in-frame clones and omits some. Here the sample spans around 87,000 clones, roughly four fifths being singletons. The input for sequencing was blood, taken after dendritic cell vaccination. Receptors were obtained from a human donor with glioblastoma. CDR3s include the opening cysteine and the closing phenylalanine or tryptophan.

j_call: TRBJ1-2; v_call: TRBV4-1; cdr3_aa: CASSQDQGGRQGYGYTF
j_call: TRBJ1-2; v_call: TRBV5-4; cdr3_aa: CASSTHRSIYYGYTF
j_call: TRBJ2-7; v_call: TRBV7-3; cdr3_aa: CASSLRGDYEQYF
j_call: TRBJ1-1; v_call: TRBV7-8; cdr3_aa: CASSATGYTEAFF
j_call: TRBJ2-5; v_call: TRBV6-5; cdr3_aa: CASSVRDRVRETQYF
j_call: TRBJ1-1; v_call: TRBV6-4; cdr3_aa: CASSDRPGDTEAFF
j_call: TRBJ2-5; v_call: TRBV4-3; cdr3_aa: CASSQESRETQYF
j_call: TRBJ2-2; v_call: TRBV18; cdr3_aa: CASSQGPDGELFF
j_call: TRBJ2-1; v_call: TRBV5-4; cdr3_aa: CASSTGLATTYNEQFF
j_call: TRBJ2-4; v_call: TRBV19; cdr3_aa: CASSTPGRSDIQYF